This TCR beta chain was recorded in a study of cytomegalovirus exposure and HLA in healthy donors. Worth noting for this clone: Its antigen is not identified.

The CDR3 has 11 residues. Trimming shortened V by 4 bases and J by 7 bases, and 8 bases separated the two germline ends. Germline V gene data show CDR1 as LNHDA and CDR2 as SQIVND (reference sequence). Findings of the study overall: A later analysis associated about 18,000 TCR beta sequences with HLA alleles at a 0.05 false discovery rate. Listed as cytomegalovirus-associated were more than 150 TCR beta chains.

This PCR relied on a set of 60 Vbeta primers and 13 Jbeta primers. Produced via immunoSEQ multiplex PCR; TCRdb's table is partial and in-frame only. The table records 90,000 to 140,000 clones, roughly 70% of them present only once. Sequenced: PBMCs. The chain joins TRBV19 to TRBJ2-7; possibly TRBD1 for D (6 bases). The clonotype was recovered from a man between 40 and 49 years old in good health and CMV-seronegative. The CDR3 sequence is CASSTGAEQYF. CDR3 nucleotide sequence: TGTGCCAGTAGTACAGGGGCGGAGCAGTACTTC.